Shown below are 3 T cell receptor beta chains from a single sample sequenced in a study of PD-L1 blockade in urothelial cancer. Specified time point: peripheral blood 6 weeks after treatment start. TCRdb's table, derived via immunoSEQ multiplex PCR, lists solely in-frame clones and lacks some. The data contain 15,000 to 20,000 clones, under 85% of them singletons. The material was PBMCs, obtained around atezolizumab (anti-PD-L1) treatment. These receptors originate from a man aged 45-65 years with urothelial cancer.

The chain is built from TRBV4-2 and TRBJ1-2, with D tentatively TRBD1 (5 bases). This CDR3 is built from 14 residues. Trimming left V 2 bases short and J 6 bases short, with 13 bases between. Germline lookup yields CDR1 LGHNA and CDR2 YNFKEQ. The CDR3 nucleotides read TGTGCCAGCAGCCAATGGGGGGGAGATGATGGCTACACCTTC. Translating gives CASSQWGGDDGYTF.

The genes are TRBV6-5 and TRBJ1-1, with D maybe TRBD1 (5 bases). The CDR3 contains 15 residues. V shed 10 bases and J shed 2 bases, with 20 bases lying between them. The germline V gene has CDR1 MNHEY and CDR2 SVGAGI. CDR3 residues: CATYTQGAANTEAFF. The CDR3, as DNA: TGTGCCACCTACACACAAGGGGCAGCAAACACTGAAGCTTTCTTT.

The rearrangement uses TRBV9 and TRBJ2-1, with TRBD2 matching over 10 bases. The CDR3 consists of 15 residues. Germline V gene lookup returns CDR1 SGDLS and CDR2 YYNGEE. V was clipped by 0 bases and J by 12 bases; unmatched bases: 9. The CDR3 loop reads CASSVEASGSSLQFF. In DNA, the CDR3 is TGTGCCAGCAGCGTAGAGGCTAGCGGGAGTTCGTTGCAGTTCTTC. The whole variable domain, remainder taken from reference TRBV9 and TRBJ2-1, is DSGVTQTPKHLITATGQRVTLRCSPRSGDLSVYWYQQSLDQGLQFLIQYYNGEERAKGNILERFSAQQFPDLHSELNLSSLELGDSALYFCASSVEASGSSLQFFGPGTRLTVL.